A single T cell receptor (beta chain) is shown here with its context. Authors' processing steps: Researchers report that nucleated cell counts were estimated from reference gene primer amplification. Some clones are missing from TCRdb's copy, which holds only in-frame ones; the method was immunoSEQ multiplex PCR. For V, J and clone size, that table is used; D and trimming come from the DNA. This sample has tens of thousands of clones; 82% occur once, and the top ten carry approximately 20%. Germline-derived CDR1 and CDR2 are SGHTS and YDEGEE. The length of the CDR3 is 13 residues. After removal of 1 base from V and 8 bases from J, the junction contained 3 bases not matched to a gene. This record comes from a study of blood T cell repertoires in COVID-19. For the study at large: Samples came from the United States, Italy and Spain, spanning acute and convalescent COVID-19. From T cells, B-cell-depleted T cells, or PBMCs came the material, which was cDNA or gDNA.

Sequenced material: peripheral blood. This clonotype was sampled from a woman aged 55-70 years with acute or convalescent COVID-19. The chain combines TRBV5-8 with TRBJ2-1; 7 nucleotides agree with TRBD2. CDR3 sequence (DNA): TGTGCCAGCAGCTTGCGACTAGCCGATGAGCAGTTCTTC. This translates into CASSLRLADEQFF. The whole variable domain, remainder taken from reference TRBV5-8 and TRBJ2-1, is EAGVTQSPTHLIKTRGQQATLRCSPISGHTSVYWYQQALGLGLQFLLWYDEGEERNRGNFPPRFSGRQFPNYSSELNVNALELEDSALYLCASSLRLADEQFFGPGTRLTVL.